The entry that follows covers one T cell receptor beta chain sequence. This clonotype was counted many times. Its antigen specificity is not known. No base qualities exist here, and no much larger clone lies one base off it. For repertoire sequencing, the TCR beta CDR3 regions were amplified from RNA transcripts. The first round was an RT-PCR using HTBI primers with the Qiagen OneStep RT-PCR kit, and this first round was followed by a second-round multiplex PCR, then size selection and purification. Libraries were sequenced paired-end with 100 bp reads on an Illumina HiSeq2000. The source study handled its data this way. SOAPnuke was used to process the reads, throwing out any read that had adapters, had uncalled bases, had a mean Phred below 15, or lacked an exact constant-primer or identifier match. COPE v1.2.5 was used to merge the high-quality paired reads. Unique nucleotide sequences were defined as clonotypes and aligned to IMGT TRB V, D and J references using MiTCR v1.1. Analysis was restricted to V-J combinations with a frequency above 0.0001, which covered 99% to 99.2% of repertoires. For each V-J combination, a TCR clonal expansion and chaos score was defined as F50 clonal expansion divided by the chaos observed in the TCRdist matrix. Welch's t-statistics and random forest were used to reduce features to approximately 13 V-J combinations, which were fed into a naive Bayes classifier. Thyroid-blood repertoire similarity was quantified with the Morisita-Horn index. TCRdb handled the public reads itself, with Q25 trimming in fastp and clone calling in MiXCR, and kept productive beta chains. Each CDR3 protein gets just one entry, which takes the most common genes and DNA from the rows behind it. The V and J calls reflect TCRdb's pipeline rather than the authors' work. Within this sample are about 370,000 distinct CDR3 sequences, with about 18% of them counted one time only. The ten top clones hold 2% to 3% of the sample.

This sample was included in a study of Graves' ophthalmopathy and Graves' hyperthyroidism (dated by TCRdb to between 2018 and 2020). Study-wide context: Peripheral blood was collected before any treatment was given, at the time of initial diagnosis. The study used TCR beta repertoire signatures to distinguish Graves' ophthalmopathy from Graves' hyperthyroidism and to predict progression to ophthalmopathy. In total, 135 blood samples were TCR-sequenced: under 45 ophthalmopathy, roughly 77 hyperthyroidism and around 17 hyperthyroidism-to-ophthalmopathy patients. To explore V-J signatures that separate ophthalmopathy from hyperthyroidism, a discovery set of about a hundred patients was enrolled, consisting of 43 with ophthalmopathy and roughly 60 with stable hyperthyroidism. The independent validation cohort included under 20 hyperthyroidism patients plus 17 patients who later progressed from hyperthyroidism to ophthalmopathy. In over five hyperthyroidism patients, T-cell repertoires of thyroid tissue and blood were compared. Once sampling was done, hyperthyroidism patients were given methimazole at a starting dose of 30 mg daily, while ophthalmopathy patients were given high-dose intravenous methylprednisolone. General study outcomes and caveats: No statistical method was used to predetermine the sample size, and group allocation was not hidden from the investigators. Among expanded thyroid clonotypes with frequency above 0.001, most also showed up in blood, which suggests that blood repertoires may reflect the thyroid immune response. In validation, the model predicted ophthalmopathy progression with 70.59% sensitivity and approximately 78% specificity; about a dozen predicted patients were CT-confirmed with GO in a median of approximately 6.5 months. In cross-validation, the 13-signature model distinguished ophthalmopathy from stable hyperthyroidism with around 86% sensitivity and roughly 84% specificity, while in the test set the corresponding values were about 80% and 75%.

CDR3 length: 16 amino acids, cysteine to phenylalanine. The DNA shown is the 48-base CDR3, in frame from base 1. The germline V gene provides CDR1 LGHNT and CDR2 FRNRAP. V is reduced by 3 bases and J by 0 bases, leaving a spacing of 12 bases between them. A patient counted as having stable hyperthyroidism if there was no progression to ophthalmopathy within 18 months of follow-up. The hyperthyroidism patients were 18 to 65 years old and newly diagnosed, with a disease duration of less than 2 months. Patients were excluded if they had other autoimmune diseases, uncontrolled infections, pregnancy or lactation. Diagnosis was based on clinical symptoms, serum thyroxine, TRAb, thyroid ultrasound and orbital computed tomography. Using Ficoll-Paque density gradient centrifugation, PBMCs were isolated from 8.5 to 10 ml of fresh peripheral blood. Trizol reagent was used to extract the total RNA, and its quality was then checked on an Agilent 2100 Bioanalyzer.

Sequencing was performed on peripheral blood. The receptor was isolated from an adult woman with stable Graves' hyperthyroidism. The V gene is TRBV12-5 and the J gene is TRBJ1-5; the D segment cannot be called with confidence. The encoded CDR3 is CASGLGLQHSNQPQHF. The DNA sequence reads TGTGCTAGTGGTTTAGGTCTACAGCATAGCAATCAGCCCCAGCATTTT.